This T cell receptor (beta chain) is drawn from a study of T cells in Graves' hyperthyroidism and ophthalmopathy. Background on the study: Peripheral blood was drawn at first diagnosis, prior to all treatment. General study points: Most thyroid clonotypes expanded above 0.001 appeared in blood too.

In this sample, this clonotype turned up many times. Its antigen is as yet unknown. Germline V gives CDR1 SGHTS, CDR2 YDEGEE. The CDR3 has 12 amino acids. With 0 bases removed from V and 5 bases from J, the gap between germline ends came to 4 bases. There were TCR beta CDR3 regions amplified from RNA transcripts. With the HTBI primer set, the TCR CDR3 went through a first round of RT-PCR. TCRdb re-analysed the multiplex PCR reads in MiXCR, keeping a single row per CDR3 protein. The table has some 400,000 distinct CDR3 sequences, about 14% seen once. Diagnoses were established using clinical symptoms, serum thyroxine and TRAb, thyroid ultrasound and orbital computed tomography. Sampled blood dates from first hyperthyroidism diagnosis, and it precedes any ophthalmopathy symptoms.

The sequencing sample was made of blood. The J gene is TRBJ2-3, the V gene TRBV5-8; D is undetermined. The sequence derives from a man younger than 45 with Graves' hyperthyroidism that later progressed to Graves' ophthalmopathy. DNA of the CDR3: TGTGCCAGCAGCTTGGACGGAGATACGCAGTATTTT. It translates to CASSLDGDTQYF.